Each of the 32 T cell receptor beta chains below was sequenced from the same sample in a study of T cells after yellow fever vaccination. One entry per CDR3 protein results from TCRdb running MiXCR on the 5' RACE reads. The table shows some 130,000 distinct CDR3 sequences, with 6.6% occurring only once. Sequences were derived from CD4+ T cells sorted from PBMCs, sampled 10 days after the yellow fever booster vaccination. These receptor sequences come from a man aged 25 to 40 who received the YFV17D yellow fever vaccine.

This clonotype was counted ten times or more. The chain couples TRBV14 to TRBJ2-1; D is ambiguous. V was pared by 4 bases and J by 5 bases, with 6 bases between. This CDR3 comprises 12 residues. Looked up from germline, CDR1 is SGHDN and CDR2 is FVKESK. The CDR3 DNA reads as TGTGCCAGCAGCCCCAGCCACAATGAGCAGTTCTTC. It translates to CASSPSHNEQFF.

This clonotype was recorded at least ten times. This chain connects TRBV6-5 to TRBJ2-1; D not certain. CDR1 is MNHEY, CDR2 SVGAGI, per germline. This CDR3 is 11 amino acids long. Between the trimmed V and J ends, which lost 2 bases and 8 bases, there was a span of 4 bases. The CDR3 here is CASSYKDEQFF. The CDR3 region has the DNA TGTGCCAGCAGTTACAAGGATGAGCAGTTCTTC.

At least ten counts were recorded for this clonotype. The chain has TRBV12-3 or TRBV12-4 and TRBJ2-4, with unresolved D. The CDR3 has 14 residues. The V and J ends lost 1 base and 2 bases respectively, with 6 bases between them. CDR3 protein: CASSLESTKNIQYF. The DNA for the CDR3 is TGTGCCAGCAGTTTAGAGTCCACCAAAAACATTCAGTACTTC.

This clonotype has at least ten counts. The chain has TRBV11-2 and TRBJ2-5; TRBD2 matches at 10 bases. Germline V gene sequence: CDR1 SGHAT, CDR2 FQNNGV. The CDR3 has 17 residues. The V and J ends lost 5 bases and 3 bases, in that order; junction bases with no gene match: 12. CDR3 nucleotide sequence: TGTGCCAGCAGCACGTGGGGGCTAGCGGGAGAGGAAGAGACCCAGTACTTC. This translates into CASSTWGLAGEEETQYF.

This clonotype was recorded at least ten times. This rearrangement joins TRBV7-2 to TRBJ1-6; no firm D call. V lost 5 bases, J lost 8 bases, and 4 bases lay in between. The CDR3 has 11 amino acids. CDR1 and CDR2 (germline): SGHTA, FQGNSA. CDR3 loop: CASSQDSPLHF. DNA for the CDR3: TGTGCCAGCAGCCAAGATTCACCCCTCCACTTT.

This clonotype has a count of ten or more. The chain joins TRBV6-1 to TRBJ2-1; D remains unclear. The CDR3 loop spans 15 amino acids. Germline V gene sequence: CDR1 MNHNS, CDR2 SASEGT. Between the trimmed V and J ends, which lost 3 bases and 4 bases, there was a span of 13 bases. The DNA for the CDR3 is TGTGCCAGCAGTGATGGTCTTCCCGAATACAATGAGCAGTTCTTC. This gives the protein CASSDGLPEYNEQFF.

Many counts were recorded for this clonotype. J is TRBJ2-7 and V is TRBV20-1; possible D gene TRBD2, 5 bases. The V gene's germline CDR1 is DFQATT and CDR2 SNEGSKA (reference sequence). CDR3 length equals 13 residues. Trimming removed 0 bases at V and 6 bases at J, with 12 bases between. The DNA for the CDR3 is TGCAGTGCTAGAGATGGCTCCGGAGGCGAGCAGTACTTC. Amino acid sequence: CSARDGSGGEQYF.

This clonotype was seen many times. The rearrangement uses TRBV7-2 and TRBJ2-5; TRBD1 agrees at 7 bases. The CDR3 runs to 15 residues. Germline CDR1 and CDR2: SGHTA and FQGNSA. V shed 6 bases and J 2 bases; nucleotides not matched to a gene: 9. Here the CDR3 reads CASRSQQGLQETQYF. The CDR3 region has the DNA TGTGCCAGCAGGTCTCAACAGGGGTTGCAAGAGACCCAGTACTTC.

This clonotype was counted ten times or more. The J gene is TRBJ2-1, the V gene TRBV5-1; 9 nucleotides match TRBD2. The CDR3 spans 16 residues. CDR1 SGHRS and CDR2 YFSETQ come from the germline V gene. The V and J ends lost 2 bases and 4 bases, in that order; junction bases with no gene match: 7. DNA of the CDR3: TGCGCCAGCAGCTTCTCGACTAGCGGAGTTTACAATGAGCAGTTCTTC. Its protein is CASSFSTSGVYNEQFF.

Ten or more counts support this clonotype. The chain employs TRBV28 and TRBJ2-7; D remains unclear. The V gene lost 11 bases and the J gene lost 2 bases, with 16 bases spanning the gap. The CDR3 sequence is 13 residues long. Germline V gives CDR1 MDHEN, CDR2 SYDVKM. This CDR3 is CASRSSRTYEQYF. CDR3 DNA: TGTGCCTCCCGGTCCAGCCGGACCTACGAGCAGTACTTC.

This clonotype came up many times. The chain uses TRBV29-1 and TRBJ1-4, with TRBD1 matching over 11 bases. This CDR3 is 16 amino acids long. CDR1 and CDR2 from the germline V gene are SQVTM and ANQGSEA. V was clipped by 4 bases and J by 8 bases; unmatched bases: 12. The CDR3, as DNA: TGCAGCGTTGGGACAGGGGGCTTTAGGTGGGGCGAAAAACTGTTTTTT. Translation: CSVGTGGFRWGEKLFF.

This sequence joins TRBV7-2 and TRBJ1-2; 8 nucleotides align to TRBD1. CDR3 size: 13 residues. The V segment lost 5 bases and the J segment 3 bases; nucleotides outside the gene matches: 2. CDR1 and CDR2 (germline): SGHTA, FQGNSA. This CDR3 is CASSETGDYGYTF. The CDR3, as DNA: TGTGCCAGCAGCGAGACAGGGGACTATGGCTACACCTTC.

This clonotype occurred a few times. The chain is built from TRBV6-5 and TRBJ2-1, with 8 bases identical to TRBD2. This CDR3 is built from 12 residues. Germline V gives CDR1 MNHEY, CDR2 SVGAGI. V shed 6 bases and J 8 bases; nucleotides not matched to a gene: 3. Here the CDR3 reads CASSVGGDEQFF. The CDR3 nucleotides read TGTGCCAGCAGCGTCGGGGGGGATGAGCAGTTCTTC.

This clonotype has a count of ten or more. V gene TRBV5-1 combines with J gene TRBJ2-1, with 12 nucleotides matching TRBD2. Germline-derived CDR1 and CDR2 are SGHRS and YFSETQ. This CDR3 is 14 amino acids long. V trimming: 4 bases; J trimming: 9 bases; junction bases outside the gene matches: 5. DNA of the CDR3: TGCGCCAGCAGCCCGACTAGCGGGAGTGCTGAGCAGTTCTTC. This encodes CASSPTSGSAEQFF.

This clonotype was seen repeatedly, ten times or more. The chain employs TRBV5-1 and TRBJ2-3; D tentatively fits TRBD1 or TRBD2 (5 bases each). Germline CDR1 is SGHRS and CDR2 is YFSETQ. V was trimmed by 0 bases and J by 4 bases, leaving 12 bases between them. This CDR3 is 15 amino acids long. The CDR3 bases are TGCGCCAGCAGCTTGGTAGGGAGAGGGGCAGATACGCAGTATTTT. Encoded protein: CASSLVGRGADTQYF.

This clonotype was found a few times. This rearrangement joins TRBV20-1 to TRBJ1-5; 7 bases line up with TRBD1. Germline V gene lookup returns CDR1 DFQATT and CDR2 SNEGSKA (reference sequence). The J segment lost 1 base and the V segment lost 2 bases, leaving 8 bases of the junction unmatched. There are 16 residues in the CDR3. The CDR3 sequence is CSARTSGGVSNQPQHF. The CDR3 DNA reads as TGCAGTGCTAGAACCTCAGGGGGGGTAAGCAATCAGCCCCAGCATTTT.

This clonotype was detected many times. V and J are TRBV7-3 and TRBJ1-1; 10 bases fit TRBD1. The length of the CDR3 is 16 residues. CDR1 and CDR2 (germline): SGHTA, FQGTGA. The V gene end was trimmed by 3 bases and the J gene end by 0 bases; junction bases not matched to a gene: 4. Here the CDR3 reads CASSFGDRGLNTEAFF. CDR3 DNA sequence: TGTGCCAGCAGCTTCGGGGACAGGGGCCTGAACACTGAAGCTTTCTTT.

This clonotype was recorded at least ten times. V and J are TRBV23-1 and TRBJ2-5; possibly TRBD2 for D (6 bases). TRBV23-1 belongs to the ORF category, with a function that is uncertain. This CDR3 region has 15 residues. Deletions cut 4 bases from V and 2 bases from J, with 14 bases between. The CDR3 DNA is TGCGCCAGCAGTCGGGTGGGGCGGGGTCAAGAGACCCAGTACTTC. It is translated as CASSRVGRGQETQYF.

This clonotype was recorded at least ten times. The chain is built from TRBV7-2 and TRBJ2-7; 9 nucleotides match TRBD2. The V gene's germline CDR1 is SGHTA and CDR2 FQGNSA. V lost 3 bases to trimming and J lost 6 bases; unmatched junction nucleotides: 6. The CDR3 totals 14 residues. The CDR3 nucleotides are TGTGCCAGCAGCTTCGTAGCGGGAGACGGCGAGCAGTACTTC. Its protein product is CASSFVAGDGEQYF.

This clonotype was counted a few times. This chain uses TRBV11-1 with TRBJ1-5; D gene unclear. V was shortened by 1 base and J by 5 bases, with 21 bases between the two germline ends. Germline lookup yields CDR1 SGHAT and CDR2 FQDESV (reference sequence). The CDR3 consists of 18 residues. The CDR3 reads CASSLVSLSGISDQPQHF. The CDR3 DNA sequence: TGTGCCAGCAGCTTAGTTAGTTTGTCCGGCATTTCAGATCAGCCCCAGCATTTT.

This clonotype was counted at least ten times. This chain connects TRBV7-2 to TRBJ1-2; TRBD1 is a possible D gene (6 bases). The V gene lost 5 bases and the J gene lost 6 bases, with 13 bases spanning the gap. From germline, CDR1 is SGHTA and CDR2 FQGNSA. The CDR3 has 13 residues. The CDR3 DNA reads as TGTGCCAGCAGCCGCAGGGGCGGGGATGGCTACACCTTC. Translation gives CASSRRGGDGYTF.

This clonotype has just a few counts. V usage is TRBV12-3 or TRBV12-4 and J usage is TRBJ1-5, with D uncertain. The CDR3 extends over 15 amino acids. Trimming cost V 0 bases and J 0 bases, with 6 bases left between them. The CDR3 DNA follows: TGTGCCAGCAGTTTAGCAGGGATTAGCAATCAGCCCCAGCATTTT. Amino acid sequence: CASSLAGISNQPQHF.

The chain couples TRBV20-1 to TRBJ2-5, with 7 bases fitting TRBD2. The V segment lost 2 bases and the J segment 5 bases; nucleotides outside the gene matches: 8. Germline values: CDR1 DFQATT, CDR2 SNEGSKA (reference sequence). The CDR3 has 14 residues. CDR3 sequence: CSARMVGGRETQYF. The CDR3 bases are TGCAGTGCTAGAATGGTGGGAGGGCGCGAGACCCAGTACTTC.

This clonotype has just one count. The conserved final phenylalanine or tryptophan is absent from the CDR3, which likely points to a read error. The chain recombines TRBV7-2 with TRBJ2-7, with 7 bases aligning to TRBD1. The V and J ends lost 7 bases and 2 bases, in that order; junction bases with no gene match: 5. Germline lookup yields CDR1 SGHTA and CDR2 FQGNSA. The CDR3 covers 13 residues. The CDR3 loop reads CASTGQPAYEQYL. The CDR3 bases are TGTGCCAGCACGGGACAGCCAGCCTACGAGCAGTACCTC.

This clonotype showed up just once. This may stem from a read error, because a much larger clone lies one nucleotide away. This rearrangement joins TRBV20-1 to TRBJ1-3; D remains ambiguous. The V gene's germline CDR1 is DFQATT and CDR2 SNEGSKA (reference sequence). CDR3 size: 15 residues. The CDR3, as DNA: TGCAGTGCTCAAGATAGGATTTCCTCTGGACACACCATATATTTT. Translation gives CSAQDRISSGHTIYF.

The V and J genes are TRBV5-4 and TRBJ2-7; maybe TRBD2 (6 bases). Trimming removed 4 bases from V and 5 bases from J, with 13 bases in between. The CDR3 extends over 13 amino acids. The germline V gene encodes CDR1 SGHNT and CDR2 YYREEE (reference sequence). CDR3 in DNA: TGTGCCAGCAGCCCCCCGCGGGGCGACGAGCAGTACTTC. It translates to CASSPPRGDEQYF.

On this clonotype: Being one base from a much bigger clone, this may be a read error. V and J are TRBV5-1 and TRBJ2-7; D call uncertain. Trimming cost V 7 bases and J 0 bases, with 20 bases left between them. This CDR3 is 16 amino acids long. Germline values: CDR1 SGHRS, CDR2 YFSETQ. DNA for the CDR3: TGCGCCAGCGGTCCCCCCTCCGTCCCTCACTCCTACGAGCAGTACTTC. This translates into CASGPPSVPHSYEQYF.

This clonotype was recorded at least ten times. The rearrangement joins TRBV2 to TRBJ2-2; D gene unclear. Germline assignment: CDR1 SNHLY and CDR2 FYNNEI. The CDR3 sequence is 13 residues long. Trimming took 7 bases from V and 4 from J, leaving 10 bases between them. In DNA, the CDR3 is TGTGCCAGCAATGCGGAGATCACCGGGGAGCTGTTTTTT. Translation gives CASNAEITGELFF.

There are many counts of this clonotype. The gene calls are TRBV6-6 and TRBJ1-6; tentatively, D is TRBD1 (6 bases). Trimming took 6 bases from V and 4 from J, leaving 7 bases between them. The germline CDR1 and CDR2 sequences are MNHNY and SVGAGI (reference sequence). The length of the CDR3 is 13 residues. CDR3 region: CASSQGYNSPLHF. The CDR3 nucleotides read TGTGCCAGCAGCCAGGGGTATAATTCACCCCTCCACTTT.

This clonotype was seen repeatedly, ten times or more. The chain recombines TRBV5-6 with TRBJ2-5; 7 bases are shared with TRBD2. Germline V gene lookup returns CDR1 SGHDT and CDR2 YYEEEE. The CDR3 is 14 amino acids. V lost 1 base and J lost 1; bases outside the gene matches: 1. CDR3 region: CASSLSGGQETQYF. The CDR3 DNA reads TGTGCCAGCAGCTTGTCGGGGGGCCAAGAGACCCAGTACTTC.

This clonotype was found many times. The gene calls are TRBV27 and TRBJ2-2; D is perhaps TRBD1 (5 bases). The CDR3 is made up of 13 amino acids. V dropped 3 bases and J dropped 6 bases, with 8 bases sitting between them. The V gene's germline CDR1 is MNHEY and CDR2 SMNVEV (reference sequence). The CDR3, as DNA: TGTGCCAGCAGTTTCCTCAGGGCCGGGGAGCTGTTTTTT. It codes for CASSFLRAGELFF.

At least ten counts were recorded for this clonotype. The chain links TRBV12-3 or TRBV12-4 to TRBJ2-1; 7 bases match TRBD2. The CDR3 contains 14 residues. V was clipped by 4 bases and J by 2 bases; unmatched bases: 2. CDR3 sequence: CASSSGRAYNEQFF. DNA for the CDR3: TGTGCCAGCAGTTCTGGGAGGGCCTACAATGAGCAGTTCTTC.